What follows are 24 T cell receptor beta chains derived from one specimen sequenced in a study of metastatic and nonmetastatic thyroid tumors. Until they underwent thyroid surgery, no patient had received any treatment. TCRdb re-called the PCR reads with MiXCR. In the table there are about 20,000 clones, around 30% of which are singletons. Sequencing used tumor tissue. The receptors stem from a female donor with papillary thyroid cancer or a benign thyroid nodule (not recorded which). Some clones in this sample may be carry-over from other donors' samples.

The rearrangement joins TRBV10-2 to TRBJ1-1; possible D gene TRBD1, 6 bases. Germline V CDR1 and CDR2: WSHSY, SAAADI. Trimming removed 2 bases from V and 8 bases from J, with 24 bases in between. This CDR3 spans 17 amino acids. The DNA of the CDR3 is TGCGCCAGCAGTGAGCCTGGGCAGTTGGGGCGAGGGGGAGAAGCTTTCTTT. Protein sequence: CASSEPGQLGRGGEAFF.

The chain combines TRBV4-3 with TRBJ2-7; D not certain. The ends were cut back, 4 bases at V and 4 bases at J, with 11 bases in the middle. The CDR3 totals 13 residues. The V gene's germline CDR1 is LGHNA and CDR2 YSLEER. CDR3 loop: CASSLGNRYEQYF. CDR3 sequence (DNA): TGCGCCAGCAGCCTAGGGAATAGGTACGAGCAGTACTTC.

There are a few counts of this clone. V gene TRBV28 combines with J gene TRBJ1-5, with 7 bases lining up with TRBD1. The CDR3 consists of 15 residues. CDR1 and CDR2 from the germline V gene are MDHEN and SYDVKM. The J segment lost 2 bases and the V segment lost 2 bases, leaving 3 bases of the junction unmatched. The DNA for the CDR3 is TGTGCCAGCAGTTTACGGCAGGGGGGCAATCAGCCCCAGCATTTT. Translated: CASSLRQGGNQPQHF. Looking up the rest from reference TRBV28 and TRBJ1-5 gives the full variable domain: DVKVTQSSRYLVKRTGEKVFLECVQDMDHENMFWYRQDPGLGLRLIYFSYDVKMKEKGDIPEGYSVSREKKERFSLILESASTNQTSMYLCASSLRQGGNQPQHFGDGTRLSIL.

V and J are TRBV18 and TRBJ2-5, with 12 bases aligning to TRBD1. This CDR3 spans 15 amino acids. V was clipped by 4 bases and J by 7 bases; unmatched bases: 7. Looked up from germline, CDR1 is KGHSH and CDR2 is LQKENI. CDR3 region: CASSLGTGGIGTQYF. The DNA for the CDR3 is TGTGCCAGCTCACTCGGGACAGGGGGCATTGGGACCCAGTACTTC.

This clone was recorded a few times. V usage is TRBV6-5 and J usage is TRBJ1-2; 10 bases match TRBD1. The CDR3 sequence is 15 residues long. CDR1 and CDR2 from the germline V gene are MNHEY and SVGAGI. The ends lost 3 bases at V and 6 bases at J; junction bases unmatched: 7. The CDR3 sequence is CASSYLRDRGDGYTF. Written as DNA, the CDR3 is TGTGCCAGCAGTTATCTTCGGGACAGGGGCGATGGCTACACCTTC.

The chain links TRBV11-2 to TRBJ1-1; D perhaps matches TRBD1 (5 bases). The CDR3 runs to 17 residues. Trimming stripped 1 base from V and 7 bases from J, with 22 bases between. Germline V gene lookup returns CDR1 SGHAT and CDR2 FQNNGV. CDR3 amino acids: CASSLGRDGRTRYEAFF. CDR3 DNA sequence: TGTGCCAGCAGCTTAGGCCGGGACGGACGAACTAGGTATGAAGCTTTCTTT.

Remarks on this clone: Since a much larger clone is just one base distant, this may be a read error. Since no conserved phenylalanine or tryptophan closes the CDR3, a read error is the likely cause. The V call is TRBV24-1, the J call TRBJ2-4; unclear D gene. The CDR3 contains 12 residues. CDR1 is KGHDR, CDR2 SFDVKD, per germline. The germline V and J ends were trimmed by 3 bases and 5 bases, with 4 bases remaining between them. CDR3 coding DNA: TGTGCCACCAGTGATGGGCAAAACATTCAGTACTTA. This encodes CATSDGQNIQYL.

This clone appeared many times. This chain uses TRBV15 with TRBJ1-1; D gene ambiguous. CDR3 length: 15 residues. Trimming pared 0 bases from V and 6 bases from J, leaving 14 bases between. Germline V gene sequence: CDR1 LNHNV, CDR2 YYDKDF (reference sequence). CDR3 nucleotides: TGTGCCACCAGCAGAGATTACACAGAGCTCTCTGAAGCTTTCTTT. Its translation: CATSRDYTELSEAFF.

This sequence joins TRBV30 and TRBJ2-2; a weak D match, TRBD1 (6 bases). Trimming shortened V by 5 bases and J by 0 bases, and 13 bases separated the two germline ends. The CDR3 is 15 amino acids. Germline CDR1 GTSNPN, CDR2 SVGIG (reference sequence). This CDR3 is CAWEQGDSNTGELFF. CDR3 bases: TGTGCCTGGGAACAGGGTGACTCGAACACCGGGGAGCTGTTTTTT.

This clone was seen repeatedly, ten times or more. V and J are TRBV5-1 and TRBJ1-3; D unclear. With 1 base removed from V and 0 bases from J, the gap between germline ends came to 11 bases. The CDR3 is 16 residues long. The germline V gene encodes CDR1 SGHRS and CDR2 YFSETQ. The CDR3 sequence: CASSLTWTVSGNTIYF. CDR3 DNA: TGCGCCAGCAGCTTGACCTGGACCGTCTCTGGAAACACCATATATTTT.

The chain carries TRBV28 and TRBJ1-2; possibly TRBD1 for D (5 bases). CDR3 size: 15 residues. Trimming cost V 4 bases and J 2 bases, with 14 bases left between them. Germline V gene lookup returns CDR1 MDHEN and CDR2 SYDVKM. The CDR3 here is CASSSGFRVNYGYTF. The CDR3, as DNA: TGTGCCAGCAGTTCTGGGTTCAGGGTCAACTATGGCTACACCTTC.

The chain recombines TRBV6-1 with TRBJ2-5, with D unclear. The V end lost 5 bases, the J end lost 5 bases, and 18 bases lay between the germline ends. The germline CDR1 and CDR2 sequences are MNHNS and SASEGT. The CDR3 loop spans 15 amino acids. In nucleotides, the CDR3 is TGTGCCAGCAGTCCCAGTAGAGTGAGTGTGGAGACCCAGTACTTC. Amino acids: CASSPSRVSVETQYF.

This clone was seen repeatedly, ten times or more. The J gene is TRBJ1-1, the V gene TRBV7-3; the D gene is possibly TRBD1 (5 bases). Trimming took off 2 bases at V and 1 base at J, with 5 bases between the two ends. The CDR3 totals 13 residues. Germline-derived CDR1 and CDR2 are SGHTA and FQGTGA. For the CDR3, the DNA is TGTGCCAGCAGCTTAGACAGGAACACTGAAGCTTTCTTT. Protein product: CASSLDRNTEAFF.

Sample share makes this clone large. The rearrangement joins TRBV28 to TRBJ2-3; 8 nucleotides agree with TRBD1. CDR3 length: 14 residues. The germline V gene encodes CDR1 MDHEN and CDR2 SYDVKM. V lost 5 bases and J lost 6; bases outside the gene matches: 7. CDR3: CASSPGQGRDTQYF. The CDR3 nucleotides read TGTGCCAGCAGTCCCGGACAGGGAAGGGATACGCAGTATTTT.

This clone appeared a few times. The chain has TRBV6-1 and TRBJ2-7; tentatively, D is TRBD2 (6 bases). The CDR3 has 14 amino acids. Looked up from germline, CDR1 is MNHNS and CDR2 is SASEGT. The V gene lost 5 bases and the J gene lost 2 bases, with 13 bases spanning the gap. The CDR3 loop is CASSPGLAAYEQYF. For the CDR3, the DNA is TGTGCCAGCAGTCCGGGACTTGCAGCCTACGAGCAGTACTTC.

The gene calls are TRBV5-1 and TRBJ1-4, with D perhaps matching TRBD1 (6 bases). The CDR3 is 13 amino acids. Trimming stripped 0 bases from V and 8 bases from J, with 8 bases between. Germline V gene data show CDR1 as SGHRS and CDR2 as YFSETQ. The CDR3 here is CASSLEGTEKLFF. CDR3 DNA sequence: TGCGCCAGCAGCTTGGAGGGGACAGAAAAACTGTTTTTT. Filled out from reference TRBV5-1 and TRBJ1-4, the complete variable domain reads KAGVTQTPRYLIKTRGQQVTLSCSPISGHRSVSWYQQTPGQGLQFLFEYFSETQRNKGNFPGRFSGRQFSNSRSEMNVSTLELGDSALYLCASSLEGTEKLFFGSGTQLSVL.

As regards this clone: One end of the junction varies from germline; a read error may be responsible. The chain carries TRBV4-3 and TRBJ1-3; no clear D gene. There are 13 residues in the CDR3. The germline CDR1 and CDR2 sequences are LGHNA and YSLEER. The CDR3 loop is CTSSQLGGDTIYF. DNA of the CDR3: TGCACCAGCAGCCAATTGGGAGGCGACACCATATATTTT.

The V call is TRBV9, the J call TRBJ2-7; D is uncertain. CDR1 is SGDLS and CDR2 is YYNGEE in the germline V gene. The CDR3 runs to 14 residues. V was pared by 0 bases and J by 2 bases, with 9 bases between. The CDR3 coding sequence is TGTGCCAGCAGCGTAGATGTGGCCGCCTACGAGCAGTACTTC. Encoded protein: CASSVDVAAYEQYF.

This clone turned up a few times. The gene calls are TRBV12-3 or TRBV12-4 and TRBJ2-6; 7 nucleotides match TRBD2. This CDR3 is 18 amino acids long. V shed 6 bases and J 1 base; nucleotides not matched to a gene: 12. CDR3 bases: TGTGCCAGCAGCCGTGCGCAGGGACTACTATCTGGGGCCAACGTCCTGACTTTC. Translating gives CASSRAQGLLSGANVLTF.

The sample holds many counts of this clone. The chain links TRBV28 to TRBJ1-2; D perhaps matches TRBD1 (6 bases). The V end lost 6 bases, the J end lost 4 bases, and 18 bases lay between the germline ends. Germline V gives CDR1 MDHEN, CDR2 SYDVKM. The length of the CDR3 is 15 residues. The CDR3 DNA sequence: TGTGCCAGCAGGTTACCGGGGGCGCGGACCTATGGCTACACCTTC. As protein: CASRLPGARTYGYTF.

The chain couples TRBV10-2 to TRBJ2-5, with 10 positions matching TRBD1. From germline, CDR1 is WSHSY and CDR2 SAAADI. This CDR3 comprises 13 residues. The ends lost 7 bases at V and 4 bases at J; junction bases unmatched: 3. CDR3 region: CASTDRGSETQYF. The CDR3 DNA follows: TGCGCCAGCACGGACAGGGGGTCAGAGACCCAGTACTTC.

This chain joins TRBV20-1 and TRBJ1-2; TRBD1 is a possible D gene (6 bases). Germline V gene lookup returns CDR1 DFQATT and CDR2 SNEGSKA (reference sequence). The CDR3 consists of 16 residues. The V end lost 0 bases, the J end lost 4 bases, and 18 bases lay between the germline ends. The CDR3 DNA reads TGCAGTGCTAGAGATTACGACAGGACGCGTAGCTATGGCTACACCTTC. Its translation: CSARDYDRTRSYGYTF.

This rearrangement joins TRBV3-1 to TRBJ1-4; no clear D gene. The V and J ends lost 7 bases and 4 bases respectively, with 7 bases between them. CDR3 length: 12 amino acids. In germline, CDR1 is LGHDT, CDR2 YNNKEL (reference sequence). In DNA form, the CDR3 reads TGTGCCAGCAAACACGGTAATGAAAAACTGTTTTTT. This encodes CASKHGNEKLFF.

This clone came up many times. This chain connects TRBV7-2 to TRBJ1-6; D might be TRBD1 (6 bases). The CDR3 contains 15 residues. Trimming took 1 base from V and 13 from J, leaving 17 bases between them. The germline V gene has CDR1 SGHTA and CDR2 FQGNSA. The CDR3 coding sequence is TGTGCCAGCAGCTTAGAGGGGGACGGGGGTTCGCCCCTCCACTTT. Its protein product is CASSLEGDGGSPLHF. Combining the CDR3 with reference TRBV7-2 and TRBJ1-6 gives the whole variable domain GAGVSQSPSNKVTEKGKDVELRCDPISGHTALYWYRQSLGQGLEFLIYFQGNSAPDKSGLPSDRFSAERTGGSVSTLTIQRTQQEDSAVYLCASSLEGDGGSPLHFGNGTRLTVT.